Listed below are T cell receptor beta chains from one sample, sequenced in a study of Graves' ophthalmopathy and Graves' hyperthyroidism. TCRdb re-called the multiplex PCR reads with MiXCR, one entry per CDR3 protein. The sample lists roughly 500,000 distinct CDR3 sequences; approximately 15% were seen once. The sequencing input was blood. The receptors shown here come from a woman aged 30 to 39 with Graves' ophthalmopathy. Each CDR3 is given with its conserved first and last residue. Each record gives: clone size, V gene, D gene, J gene, CDR3 DNA, CDR3 protein. A D gene is named only where the DNA matches it firmly. Clone size is not always given. Where it is, it says once, few, many or a class for expanded clones.

size: few; V: TRBV24-1; D: TRBD1; J: TRBJ2-2; DNA: TGTGCCACCAGTGGCACACCCGGGACAGGGGTTACCGGGGAGCTGTTTTTT; CDR3: CATSGTPGTGVTGELFF
size: -; V: TRBV12-3/TRBV12-4; D: -; J: TRBJ1-1; DNA: TGTGCCAGCAGCCCCCTGGGGCCCACTGAAGCTTGCTTT; CDR3: CASSPLGPTEACF
size: many; V: TRBV30; D: -; J: TRBJ2-5; DNA: TGTGCCTGGAGTGCGGCCTGGGGGAGACAAGAGACCCAGTACTTC; CDR3: CAWSAAWGRQETQYF
size: many; V: TRBV28; D: -; J: TRBJ1-2; DNA: TGTGCCAGCAGTTTTGCCAGGGGAGACTATGGCTACACCTTC; CDR3: CASSFARGDYGYTF
size: -; V: TRBV27; D: -; J: TRBJ1-1; DNA: TGTGCCAGCAGTTCACAACTGTTAAGCACTGAAGCTTTCTTT; CDR3: CASSSQLLSTEAFF
size: many; V: TRBV28; D: -; J: TRBJ2-2; DNA: TGTGCCAGCAGTTTATCAGGGTACCACATCTTTACCGCGAACACCGGGGAGCTGTTTTTT; CDR3: CASSLSGYHIFTANTGELFF
size: many; V: TRBV28; D: -; J: TRBJ1-2; DNA: TGTGCCAGCACGGTTTCAACAGGGTACTATGGCTACACCTTC; CDR3: CASTVSTGYYGYTF
size: many; V: TRBV7-8; D: TRBD1; J: TRBJ2-5; DNA: TGTGCCAGCAGCTTAAGCGGACAGGGGGAGGAGACCCAGTACTTC; CDR3: CASSLSGQGEETQYF
size: many; V: TRBV19; D: -; J: TRBJ1-2; DNA: TGTGCCAGTAGTATACGAGACAGACGGAAACCTCAATATGGCTACACCTTC; CDR3: CASSIRDRRKPQYGYTF
size: many; V: TRBV7-6; D: -; J: TRBJ1-6; DNA: TGTGCCAGCAGCTTCGGTTGGGATTCACCCCTCCACTTT; CDR3: CASSFGWDSPLHF
size: many; V: TRBV11-2; D: -; J: TRBJ2-5; DNA: TGTGCCAGCAGCGGATGGACGGAAGAGACCCAGTACTTC; CDR3: CASSGWTEETQYF
size: many; V: TRBV6-4; D: TRBD1; J: TRBJ1-2; DNA: TGTGCCAGCAATCATGAGCCGGACAGGGGCCGCCTAAAGTATGGCTACACCTTC; CDR3: CASNHEPDRGRLKYGYTF
size: many; V: TRBV20-1; D: TRBD2; J: TRBJ2-5; DNA: TGCAGTGCTAGAGTAGGGACTAGCGGGAGCGAGACCCAGTACTTC; CDR3: CSARVGTSGSETQYF
size: many; V: TRBV29-1; D: TRBD2; J: TRBJ2-5; DNA: TGCAGCGTTGATGCGGGGGGGGAGACCCAGTACTTC; CDR3: CSVDAGGETQYF
size: many; V: TRBV28; D: -; J: TRBJ1-2; DNA: TGTGCCAGCAGTTTATTGGGATCAATCGGCGGCTACACCTTC; CDR3: CASSLLGSIGGYTF
size: many; V: TRBV28; D: TRBD1; J: TRBJ2-2; DNA: TGTGCCAGCAGTTTGGCCGACAGGGGAGACACCGGGGAGCTGTTTTTT; CDR3: CASSLADRGDTGELFF
size: -; V: TRBV4-1; D: -; J: TRBJ1-6; DNA: TGCGCCACCCGCGGGGGGACCAATTCACCCCTCCACTTT; CDR3: CATRGGTNSPLHF
size: many; V: TRBV12-3/TRBV12-4; D: -; J: TRBJ1-2; DNA: TGTGCCAGCAGTTTAAGACCCCAGGGCTACACCTTC; CDR3: CASSLRPQGYTF
size: many; V: TRBV5-1; D: TRBD1; J: TRBJ1-2; DNA: TGCGCCAGCAGCGACCAACAGGGGGACTATGGCTACACCTTC; CDR3: CASSDQQGDYGYTF
size: many; V: TRBV28; D: TRBD1; J: TRBJ1-5; DNA: TGTGCCAGCAGTTTGACAGGGGAGGATCAGCCCCAGCATTTT; CDR3: CASSLTGEDQPQHF
size: many; V: TRBV7-9; D: -; J: TRBJ1-2; DNA: TGTGCCAGCAGCCTCCCCAACAGGGAAAATGGCTACACCTTC; CDR3: CASSLPNRENGYTF
size: many; V: TRBV27; D: TRBD2; J: TRBJ2-2; DNA: TGTGCCAGCAGTTTCACTAGCGGGAGGTCCACCGGGGAGCTGTTTTTT; CDR3: CASSFTSGRSTGELFF
size: few; V: TRBV6-5; D: -; J: TRBJ1-5; DNA: TGTGCCAGCAGTTACTCTTGGGGCAATCAGCCCCAGCATTTT; CDR3: CASSYSWGNQPQHF
size: many; V: TRBV28; D: -; J: TRBJ1-1; DNA: TGTGCCAGCAGTCTGTTAAGGGGACTGAACACTGAAGCTTTCTTT; CDR3: CASSLLRGLNTEAFF
size: many; V: TRBV29-1; D: -; J: TRBJ1-1; DNA: TGCAGCGTTGATTCGTACTTGGACGGGGGGGTCACTGAAGCTTTCTTT; CDR3: CSVDSYLDGGVTEAFF
size: -; V: TRBV28; D: -; J: TRBJ2-5; DNA: TGTGCCAGCAGTTTGCATGGCGGGACAGCGATCCAAGAGACCCAGTACTTC; CDR3: CASSLHGGTAIQETQYF
size: many; V: TRBV6-1; D: -; J: TRBJ1-6; DNA: TGTGCCAGCCGAAGGGGCTCCTATAATTCACCCCTCCACTTT; CDR3: CASRRGSYNSPLHF
size: many; V: TRBV28; D: -; J: TRBJ1-1; DNA: TGTGCCAGCAGTCTTGGACAGACTGAAGCTTTCTTT; CDR3: CASSLGQTEAFF
size: many; V: TRBV7-2; D: TRBD2; J: TRBJ2-4; DNA: TGTGCCAGCAGCTTAGAGAGCGGGAGTGGGAGAAACATTCAGTACTTC; CDR3: CASSLESGSGRNIQYF
size: few; V: TRBV7-2; D: TRBD2; J: TRBJ2-5; DNA: TGTGCCAACAGACTAGCGGGGGAGGAGACCCAGTACTTC; CDR3: CANRLAGEETQYF
size: many; V: TRBV6-1; D: -; J: TRBJ1-2; DNA: TGTGCCAGCAGTGAAGCGCTGAAGCCATCCTATCCCAATGGCTACACCTTC; CDR3: CASSEALKPSYPNGYTF
size: many; V: TRBV20-1; D: TRBD1; J: TRBJ2-7; DNA: TGCAGTGCGGGAGCGGCAGGGGGTTCCTACGAGCAGTACTTC; CDR3: CSAGAAGGSYEQYF
size: -; V: TRBV28; D: TRBD1; J: TRBJ1-3; DNA: TGTGCCACCGGGACAGGGTCCTCTTACTCTGGAAACACCATATATTTT; CDR3: CATGTGSSYSGNTIYF
size: -; V: TRBV20-1; D: -; J: TRBJ1-5; DNA: TGCAGTGCTGGACAACTATCTAGCAATCAGCCCCAGCATTTT; CDR3: CSAGQLSSNQPQHF
size: many; V: TRBV28; D: -; J: TRBJ2-7; DNA: TGTGCCAGCAGTTTCCGTTCAAACGACTACGAGCAGTACTTC; CDR3: CASSFRSNDYEQYF